This T cell receptor beta chain was sequenced during a study of shared clonotypes between healthy human individuals. Findings and caveats of the study: Limitation of the genetic and exposure-history diversity represented came from the few donors.

Germline V lookup: CDR1 MGHRA, CDR2 YSYEKL. V was clipped by 5 bases and J by 0 bases, with 29 bases between them. This CDR3 is 20 amino acids long. Here immunoSEQ multiplex PCR was the method, and the copy in TCRdb shows in-frame clones only, minus some. The sample consists of around 530,000 clones, around 76% of them appearing once. In its sample, this clone was seen once. Its antigen is unidentified. The receptor was derived from a woman aged 40 to 50 in good health. Some clones in this sample may be carry-over from other donors' samples. The chain recombines TRBV4-1 with TRBJ2-7; D might be TRBD1 or TRBD2, each matching 5 bases. Material: PBMCs. In nucleotides, the CDR3 is TGCGCCAGCAGCTTTCTCCCCCCCGGGACCACCGCCCTGAGCTCCTACGAGCAGTACTTC. As protein: CASSFLPPGTTALSSYEQYF.